This T cell receptor (beta chain) was documented in a study of cytomegalovirus exposure and HLA in healthy donors. General study results and limits: A reported reduction in N-insertions relative to the roughly 710-donor mean was seen in an Asian-associated ancestry cluster in a later analysis. CMV serostatus was the sole immune exposure data available.

The PCR contained 60 Vbeta and 13 Jbeta primers. Per the authors' pipeline: A follow-up analysis tallied 70 million to 80 million unique TCR beta chains, roughly 11 million shared. The protocol was immunoSEQ multiplex PCR, while the TCRdb copy is restricted to in-frame clones and leaves out a portion. Clonal size and the V and J genes are those of that table, whereas D and trimming came from the DNA. Counted here are 95,000 to 110,000 clones, approximately 78% occurring once; the ten biggest clones make up 1.5% to 2%. This clone was detected only a few times. Its antigen is currently unknown. V was clipped by 5 bases and J by 1 base, with 14 bases between them. This CDR3 comprises 15 residues. Germline V lookup: CDR1 SGHTA, CDR2 FQGTGA.

Specimen: PBMCs. The rearrangement links TRBV7-3 to TRBJ1-1; no definite D call. The clonotype comes from a woman aged 40-49 years in good health and CMV-seronegative. The CDR3 loop reads CASSLERLSNTEAFF. The CDR3 region has the DNA TGTGCCAGCAGCCTGGAGAGGCTCTCGAACACTGAAGCTTTCTTT.